This TCR beta chain was recovered during a study of molecular identifiers for immune sequencing clone quantification. The ends were cut back, 0 bases at V and 0 bases at J, with 12 bases in the middle. The germline V gene encodes CDR1 GTSNPN and CDR2 SVGIG (reference sequence). The CDR3 extends over 15 amino acids. One entry per CDR3 protein results from TCRdb running MiXCR on the PCR reads. This table holds some 320,000 distinct CDR3 sequences, 24% found once. The sequenced sample consisted of naive CD8+ T cells from blood, with Jurkat cell RNA spiked in. Documented subset: FACS-sorted CD8+CD4-CCR7+CD45RA+ naive T cells. The sequence came from a human donor in good health. Some libraries in this study had Jurkat cell RNA spiked in. The V and J genes are TRBV30 and TRBJ2-7; D might be TRBD1 (6 bases). CDR3 sequence reads: CAWSVPEDSSYEQYF. CDR3 DNA: TGTGCCTGGAGTGTCCCAGAGGACAGCTCCTACGAGCAGTACTTC.